This TCR beta chain was observed in a study of CD8 T cells in Susac syndrome. With random hexamers, reverse transcription was performed on about 0.5 to 1 ug of RNA. TCRdb passed the immunoSEQ multiplex PCR reads through MiXCR, listing each CDR3 protein once. This sample yields some 150,000 distinct CDR3 sequences, of which roughly 94% are seen a single time; just over 0.2% belongs to the top ten. Blood CD8+ and CD4+ T cells underwent high-throughput TCR beta sequencing. The origin of this receptor is a human donor with multiple sclerosis. Sequencing was done on a sample of CD8+ T cells from PBMCs.

The DNA of the CDR3 is TGTGCCAGCAGGACTAGCGGGGAGTACAATGAGCAGTTCTTC. This translates into CASRTSGEYNEQFF. The chain combines TRBV27 with TRBJ2-1; 11 bases are a match to TRBD2. Germline V lookup: CDR1 MNHEY, CDR2 SMNVEV (reference sequence). After removal of 6 bases from V and 4 bases from J, the junction contained 2 bases not matched to a gene. The CDR3 is 14 amino acids.